This T cell receptor (beta chain) was captured by sequencing in a study of shared clonotypes between healthy human individuals. General observations from the study: It was observed that 5% to 6.5% of naive CD4 clonotypes were shared across a handful of donors. What limited the represented genetic and exposure-history diversity was the small number of donors.

Assay execution proceeded at the deep level. Profiled with immunoSEQ multiplex PCR; TCRdb holds only in-frame clones, not every one. The sample has over 950,000 clones; around three quarters are singletons. V lost 5 bases, J lost 7 bases, and 15 bases lay in between. The CDR3 is 13 amino acids. Germline-derived CDR1 and CDR2 are MNHEY and SVGAGI. CD4+ cell separation produced CD45RA+ naive and CD45RA-negative memory subsets. Turning to this clone: The antigen is undetermined.

The source of this sequence is a man in his late teens or twenties in good health. Some clones in this sample may be carry-over from other donors' samples. Sequenced: memory CD4+ T cells from PBMCs. The subset denotes: CD45RA-negative fraction. The chain links TRBV6-5 to TRBJ2-7, with D perhaps TRBD1 or TRBD2 (5 bases each). DNA for the CDR3: TGTGCCAGCAGTCCGGGGACGGGCTGGGAGCAGTACTTC. This translates into CASSPGTGWEQYF.